This is a list of T cell receptor beta chains from one sample in a study of Ad26.COV2.S vaccination and SARS-CoV-2 variants. This table comes from immunoSEQ multiplex PCR, and its TCRdb copy is limited to in-frame clones, with some not included. The sample shows about 680,000 clones, around 89% of them seen only once. The starting material was peripheral blood, obtained in a trial of Ad26.COV2.S vaccine versus placebo. These receptors were obtained from a person aged 18-60 years who received the Ad26.COV2.S COVID-19 vaccine or a placebo. The CDR3 runs from the conserved cysteine through the conserved F or W. A D gene is named only where the DNA matches it firmly. Some rows mark clone size as missing; the rest say once, few, many or name a class of expanded clone.

>once|TRBV18|TRBJ2-1|TRBD2
CASSPPHSGGAYNEQFF
TGTGCCAGCTCACCGCCCCATAGCGGGGGGGCCTACAATGAGCAGTTCTTC
>.|TRBV5-5|TRBJ2-6|.
CASSLVAASSGANVLTF
TGTGCCAGCAGCTTGGTTGCAGCATCCTCTGGGGCCAACGTCCTGACTTTC
>once|TRBV6-4|TRBJ2-3|TRBD2
CASSRLATSTDTQYF
TGTGCCAGCAGCCGACTAGCGACAAGCACAGATACGCAGTATTTT
>.|TRBV12-3/TRBV12-4|TRBJ1-5|.
CASSQDRNQPQHF
TGTGCCAGCAGTCAAGACAGGAATCAGCCCCAGCATTTT
>few|TRBV7-3|TRBJ2-2|TRBD1
CASSQTGSGELFF
TGTGCCAGCAGCCAGACAGGGTCCGGGGAGCTGTTTTTT
>.|TRBV30|TRBJ1-6|.
CAWRSGEGSPLHF
TGTGCCTGGAGGTCGGGGGAGGGTTCACCCCTCCACTTT
>.|TRBV7-8|TRBJ2-3|.
CASDSRGPGGDTQYF
TGTGCCAGCGACTCCAGGGGTCCCGGTGGAGATACGCAGTATTTT
>.|TRBV18|TRBJ1-1|.
CASSPRGLQGTQEAFF
TGTGCCAGCTCACCTCGGGGCTTACAGGGAACTCAGGAAGCTTTCTTT
>.|TRBV27|TRBJ2-3|TRBD2
CASGTSVADTQYF
TGTGCCAGCGGGACTAGCGTAGCAGATACGCAGTATTTT
>.|TRBV20-1|TRBJ2-7|.
CSAIDYEQYF
TGCTCAGCGATTGATTACGAGCAGTACTTC
>.|TRBV6-5|TRBJ1-5|TRBD1
CASRRQGVNQPQHF
TGTGCCAGCAGACGACAGGGTGTCAATCAGCCCCAGCATTTT
>.|TRBV5-1|TRBJ2-5|TRBD1
CASSSQGVSPQETQYF
TGCGCCAGCAGCTCCCAGGGGGTTTCGCCCCAAGAGACCCAGTACTTC
>once|TRBV2|TRBJ2-4|TRBD1
CASLTRGQGEDIQYF
TGTGCCAGCCTAACCCGAGGACAGGGGGAGGACATTCAGTACTTC
>.|TRBV6-1|TRBJ1-4|.
CASSEYDRPTGTNEKLFF
TGTGCCAGCAGTGAATATGACAGGCCCACTGGAACTAATGAAAAACTGTTTTTT
>.|TRBV3-1/TRBV3-2|TRBJ2-2|.
CASSQVGRSGELFF
TGTGCCAGCAGCCAAGTAGGGAGGTCCGGGGAGCTGTTTTTT
>.|TRBV10-3|TRBJ1-3|.
CAISGGGTGNTIYF
TGTGCCATCAGTGGGGGAGGCACTGGAAACACCATATATTTT
>.|TRBV6-4|TRBJ1-2|.
CASSDSTYGYTF
TGTGCCAGCAGTGACTCGACGTATGGCTACACCTTC
>.|TRBV29-1|TRBJ1-1|TRBD1
CSVGPQGYTEAFF
TGCAGCGTTGGGCCACAGGGGTACACTGAAGCTTTCTTT
>.|TRBV2|TRBJ2-1|.
CASSEELSTQQFF
TGTGCCAGCAGTGAAGAGTTGTCTACCCAGCAGTTCTTC
>.|TRBV9|TRBJ1-4|.
CASSVQGNLAEKLFF
TGTGCCAGCAGCGTCCAGGGAAACTTGGCTGAAAAACTGTTTTTT
>.|TRBV15|TRBJ2-1|.
CATQGFSYNEQFF
TGTGCCACACAGGGTTTCTCCTACAATGAGCAGTTCTTC
>.|TRBV7-2|TRBJ2-5|.
CASSSPPRVQETQYF
TGTGCCAGCAGCTCCCCCCCCCGGGTACAAGAGACCCAGTACTTC
>.|TRBV6-1|TRBJ2-1|.
CAGSETAADNEQFF
TGTGCCGGCAGTGAAACGGCCGCGGACAATGAGCAGTTCTTC